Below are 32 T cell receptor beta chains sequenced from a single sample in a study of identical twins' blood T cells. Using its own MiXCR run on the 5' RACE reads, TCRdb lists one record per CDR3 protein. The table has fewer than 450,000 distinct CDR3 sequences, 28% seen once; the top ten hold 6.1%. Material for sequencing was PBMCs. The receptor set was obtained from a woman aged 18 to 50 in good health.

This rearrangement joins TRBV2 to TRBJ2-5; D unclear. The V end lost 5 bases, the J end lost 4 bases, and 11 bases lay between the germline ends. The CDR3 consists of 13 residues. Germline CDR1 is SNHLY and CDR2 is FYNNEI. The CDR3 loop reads CASSKDGRETQYF. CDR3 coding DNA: TGTGCCAGCAGTAAAGACGGACGAGAGACCCAGTACTTC.

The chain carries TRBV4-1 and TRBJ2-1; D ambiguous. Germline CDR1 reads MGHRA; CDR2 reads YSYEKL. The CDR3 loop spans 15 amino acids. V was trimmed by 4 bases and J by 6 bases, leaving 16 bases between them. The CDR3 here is CASSLSTSSANEQFF. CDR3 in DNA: TGCGCCAGCAGCCTCTCGACTTCATCCGCCAATGAGCAGTTCTTC.

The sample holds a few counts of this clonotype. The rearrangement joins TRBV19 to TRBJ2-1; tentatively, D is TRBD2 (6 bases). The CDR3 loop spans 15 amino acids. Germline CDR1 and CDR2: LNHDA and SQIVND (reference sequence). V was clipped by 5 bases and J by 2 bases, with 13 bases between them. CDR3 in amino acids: CASSHRDFTYNEQFF. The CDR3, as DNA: TGTGCCAGTAGTCACCGGGACTTCACCTACAATGAGCAGTTCTTC.

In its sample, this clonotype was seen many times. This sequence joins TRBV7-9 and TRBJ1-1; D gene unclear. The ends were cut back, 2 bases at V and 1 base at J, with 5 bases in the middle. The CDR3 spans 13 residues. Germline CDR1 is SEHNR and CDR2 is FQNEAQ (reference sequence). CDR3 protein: CASSLKWNTEAFF. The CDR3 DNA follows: TGTGCCAGCAGCTTAAAATGGAACACTGAAGCTTTCTTT.

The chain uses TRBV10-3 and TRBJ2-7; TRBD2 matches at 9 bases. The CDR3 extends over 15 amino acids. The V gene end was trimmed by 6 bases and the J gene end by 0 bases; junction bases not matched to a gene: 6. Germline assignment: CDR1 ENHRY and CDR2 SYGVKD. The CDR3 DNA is TGTGCCATCAGGCTAAGCGGGGGGAACTCCTACGAGCAGTACTTC. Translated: CAIRLSGGNSYEQYF.

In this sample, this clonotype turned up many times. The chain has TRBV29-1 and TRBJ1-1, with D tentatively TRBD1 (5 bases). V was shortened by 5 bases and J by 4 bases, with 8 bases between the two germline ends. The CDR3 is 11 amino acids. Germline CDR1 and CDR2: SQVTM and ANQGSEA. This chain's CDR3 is CSVKGTTEAFF. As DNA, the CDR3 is TGCAGCGTTAAGGGGACCACTGAAGCTTTCTTT.

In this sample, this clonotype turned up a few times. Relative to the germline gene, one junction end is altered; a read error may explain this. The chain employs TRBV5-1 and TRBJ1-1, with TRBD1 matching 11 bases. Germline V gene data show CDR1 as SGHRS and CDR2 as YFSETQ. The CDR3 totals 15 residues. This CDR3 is CAGSYLGTGGTEAFF. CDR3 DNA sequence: TGCGCCGGCAGCTACCTTGGGACAGGGGGCACTGAAGCTTTCTTT. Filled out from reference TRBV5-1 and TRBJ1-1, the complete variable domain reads KAGVTQTPRYLIKTRGQQVTLSCSPISGHRSVSWYQQTPGQGLQFLFEYFSETQRNKGNFPGRFSGRQFSNSRSEMNVSTLELGDSALYLCAGSYLGTGGTEAFFGQGTRLTVV.

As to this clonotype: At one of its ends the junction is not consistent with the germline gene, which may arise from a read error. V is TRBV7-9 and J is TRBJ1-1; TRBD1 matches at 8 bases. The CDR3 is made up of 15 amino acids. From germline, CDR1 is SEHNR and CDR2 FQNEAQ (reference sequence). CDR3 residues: CASSLSTGVGLEDFF. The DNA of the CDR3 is TGTGCCAGCAGCCTCTCGACAGGGGTGGGCCTTGAAGATTTCTTT.

The CDR3 region is CSVTGTGGDEQFF. The CDR3 DNA reads as TGCAGCGTTACAGGGACAGGGGGCGATGAGCAGTTCTTC. The chain has TRBV29-1 and TRBJ2-1, with 12 bases identical to TRBD1. Germline CDR1 and CDR2: SQVTM and ANQGSEA. With V trimmed by 5 bases and J by 8 bases, 4 bases remained unmatched. The length of the CDR3 is 13 residues.

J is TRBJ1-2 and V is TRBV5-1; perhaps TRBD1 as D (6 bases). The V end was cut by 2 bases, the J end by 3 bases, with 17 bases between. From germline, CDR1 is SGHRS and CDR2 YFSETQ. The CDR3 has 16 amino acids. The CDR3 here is CASSFSTGFDDYGYTF. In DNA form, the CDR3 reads TGCGCCAGCAGCTTTAGTACAGGGTTTGATGACTATGGCTACACCTTC.

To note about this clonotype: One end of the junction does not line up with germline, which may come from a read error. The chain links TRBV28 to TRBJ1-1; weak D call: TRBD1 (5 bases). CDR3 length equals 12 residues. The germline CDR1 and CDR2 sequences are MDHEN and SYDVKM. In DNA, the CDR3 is TGTGCCAGCAGTTTACTGGACACGGAAGCTTTCTTT. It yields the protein CASSLLDTEAFF. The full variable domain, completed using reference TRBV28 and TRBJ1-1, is DVKVTQSSRYLVKRTGEKVFLECVQDMDHENMFWYRQDPGLGLRLIYFSYDVKMKEKGDIPEGYSVSREKKERFSLILESASTNQTSMYLCASSLLDTEAFFGQGTRLTVV.

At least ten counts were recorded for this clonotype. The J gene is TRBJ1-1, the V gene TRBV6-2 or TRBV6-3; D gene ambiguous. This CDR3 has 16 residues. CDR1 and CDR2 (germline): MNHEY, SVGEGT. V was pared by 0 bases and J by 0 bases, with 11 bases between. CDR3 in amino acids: CASSYSSLGLNTEAFF. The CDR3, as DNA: TGTGCCAGCAGTTACTCGAGTTTGGGCCTGAACACTGAAGCTTTCTTT.

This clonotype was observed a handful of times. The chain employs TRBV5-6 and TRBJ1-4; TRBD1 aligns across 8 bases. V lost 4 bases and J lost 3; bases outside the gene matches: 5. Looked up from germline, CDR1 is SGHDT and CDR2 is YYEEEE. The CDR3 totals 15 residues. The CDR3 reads CASSHEQGANEKLFF. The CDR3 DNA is TGTGCCAGCAGCCATGAACAGGGGGCTAATGAAAAACTGTTTTTT.

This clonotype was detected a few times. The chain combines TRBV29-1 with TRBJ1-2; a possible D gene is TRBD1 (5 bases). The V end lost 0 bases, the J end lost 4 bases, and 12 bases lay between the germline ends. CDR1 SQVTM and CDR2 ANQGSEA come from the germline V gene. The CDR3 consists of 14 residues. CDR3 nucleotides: TGCAGCGTTGAAGATCGGGGAGGGGCCTATGGCTACACCTTC. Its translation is CSVEDRGGAYGYTF.

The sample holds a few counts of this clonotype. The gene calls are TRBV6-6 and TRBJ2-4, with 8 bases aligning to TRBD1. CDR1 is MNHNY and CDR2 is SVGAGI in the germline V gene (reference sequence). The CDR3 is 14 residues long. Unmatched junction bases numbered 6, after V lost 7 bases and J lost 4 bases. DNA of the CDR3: TGTGCCAGCACCCTGGGGGACAGGAAAAACATTCAGTACTTC. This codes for CASTLGDRKNIQYF.

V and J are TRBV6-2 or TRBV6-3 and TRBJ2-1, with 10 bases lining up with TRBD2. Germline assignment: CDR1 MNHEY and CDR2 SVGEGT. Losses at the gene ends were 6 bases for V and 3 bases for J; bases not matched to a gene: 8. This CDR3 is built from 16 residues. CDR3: CASSPHSGGRYNEQFF. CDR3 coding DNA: TGTGCCAGCAGCCCCCATAGCGGGGGGCGCTACAATGAGCAGTTCTTC.

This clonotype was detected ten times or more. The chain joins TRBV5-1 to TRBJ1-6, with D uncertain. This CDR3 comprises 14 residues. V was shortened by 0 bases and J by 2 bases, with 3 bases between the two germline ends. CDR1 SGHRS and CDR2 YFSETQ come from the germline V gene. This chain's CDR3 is CASSLDPYNSPLHF. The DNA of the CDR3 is TGCGCCAGCAGCTTGGACCCCTATAATTCACCCCTCCACTTT.

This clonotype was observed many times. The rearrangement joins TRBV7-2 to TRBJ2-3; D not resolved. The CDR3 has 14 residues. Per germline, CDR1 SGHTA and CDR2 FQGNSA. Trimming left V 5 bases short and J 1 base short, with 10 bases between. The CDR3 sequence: CASSLKWGTDTQYF. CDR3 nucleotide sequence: TGTGCCAGCAGCCTCAAGTGGGGCACAGATACGCAGTATTTT. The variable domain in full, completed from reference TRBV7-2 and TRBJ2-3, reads GAGVSQSPSNKVTEKGKDVELRCDPISGHTALYWYRQSLGQGLEFLIYFQGNSAPDKSGLPSDRFSAERTGGSVSTLTIQRTQQEDSAVYLCASSLKWGTDTQYFGPGTRLTVL.

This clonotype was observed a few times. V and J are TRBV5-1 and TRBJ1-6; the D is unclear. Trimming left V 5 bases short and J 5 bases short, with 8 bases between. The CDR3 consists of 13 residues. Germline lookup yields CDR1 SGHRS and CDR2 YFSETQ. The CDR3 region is CASSGQDNSPLHF. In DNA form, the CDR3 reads TGCGCCAGCAGTGGCCAAGATAATTCACCCCTCCACTTT.

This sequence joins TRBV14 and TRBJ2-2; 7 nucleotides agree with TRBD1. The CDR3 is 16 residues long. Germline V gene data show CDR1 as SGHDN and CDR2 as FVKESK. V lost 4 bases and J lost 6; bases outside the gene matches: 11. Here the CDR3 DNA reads TGTGCCAGCAGCCCCCGGACAGGCCAAAGTTCCGGGGAGCTGTTTTTT. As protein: CASSPRTGQSSGELFF.

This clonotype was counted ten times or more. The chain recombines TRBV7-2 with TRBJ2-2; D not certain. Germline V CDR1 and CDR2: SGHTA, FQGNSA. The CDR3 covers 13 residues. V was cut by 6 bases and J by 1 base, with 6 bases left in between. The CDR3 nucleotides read TGTGCCAGCAGTTTGTTGAACACCGGGGAGCTGTTTTTT. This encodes CASSLLNTGELFF.

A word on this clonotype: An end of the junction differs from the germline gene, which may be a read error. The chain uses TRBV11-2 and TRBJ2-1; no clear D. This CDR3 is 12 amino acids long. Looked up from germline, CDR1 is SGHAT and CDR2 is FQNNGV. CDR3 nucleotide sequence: TGTGCCGGCAGCACCATGGACCTCCCACAGTTCTTC. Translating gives CAGSTMDLPQFF. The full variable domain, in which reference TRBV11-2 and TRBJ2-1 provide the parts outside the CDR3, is EAGVAQSPRYKIIEKRQSVAFWCNPISGHATLYWYQQILGQGPKLLIQFQNNGVVDDSQLPKDRFSAERLKGVDSTLKIQPAKLEDSAVYLCAGSTMDLPQFFGPGTRLTVL.

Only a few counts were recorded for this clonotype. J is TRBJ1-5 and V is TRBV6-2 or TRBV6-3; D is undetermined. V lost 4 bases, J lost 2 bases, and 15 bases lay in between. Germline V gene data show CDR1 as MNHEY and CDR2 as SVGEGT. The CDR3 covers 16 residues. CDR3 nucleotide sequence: TGTGCCAGCAGTTCGCTCATTGCAGGCGGCAATCAGCCCCAGCATTTT. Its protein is CASSSLIAGGNQPQHF.

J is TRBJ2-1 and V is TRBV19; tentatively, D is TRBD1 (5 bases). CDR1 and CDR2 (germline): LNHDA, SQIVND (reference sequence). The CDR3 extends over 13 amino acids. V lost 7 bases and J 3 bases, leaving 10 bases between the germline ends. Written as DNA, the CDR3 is TGTGCCAGTACCACAGGTTACTACAATGAGCAGTTCTTC. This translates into CASTTGYYNEQFF.

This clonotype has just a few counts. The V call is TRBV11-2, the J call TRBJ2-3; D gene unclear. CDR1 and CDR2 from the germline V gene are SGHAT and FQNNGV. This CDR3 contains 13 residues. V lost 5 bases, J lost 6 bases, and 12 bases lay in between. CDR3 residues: CASSPSRWDTQYF. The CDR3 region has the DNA TGTGCCAGCAGCCCCTCTAGGTGGGATACGCAGTATTTT.

DNA of the CDR3: TGCGGGGTTGTTGACAACTATGGCTACACCTTC. Translated: CGVVDNYGYTF. The chain has TRBV20-1 and TRBJ1-2; D is uncertain. The CDR3 extends over 11 amino acids. CDR1 and CDR2 from the germline V gene are DFQATT and SNEGSKA (reference sequence).

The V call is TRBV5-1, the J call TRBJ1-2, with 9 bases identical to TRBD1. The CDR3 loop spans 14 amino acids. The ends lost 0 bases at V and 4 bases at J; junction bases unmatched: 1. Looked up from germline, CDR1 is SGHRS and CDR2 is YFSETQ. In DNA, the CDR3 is TGCGCCAGCAGCTTGGTACAGGGGGCCTATGGCTACACCTTC. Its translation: CASSLVQGAYGYTF.

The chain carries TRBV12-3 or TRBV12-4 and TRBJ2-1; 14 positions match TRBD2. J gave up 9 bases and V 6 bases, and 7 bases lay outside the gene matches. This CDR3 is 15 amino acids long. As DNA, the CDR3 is TGTGCCAGCAGCCCTGGACTAGCGGGGGGAGCTGAGCAGTTCTTC. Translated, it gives CASSPGLAGGAEQFF.

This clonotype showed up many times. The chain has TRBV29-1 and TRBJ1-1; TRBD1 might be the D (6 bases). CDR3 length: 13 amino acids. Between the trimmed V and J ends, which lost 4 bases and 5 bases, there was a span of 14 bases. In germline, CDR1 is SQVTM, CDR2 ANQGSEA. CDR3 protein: CSVARQGRTEAFF. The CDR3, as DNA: TGCAGCGTTGCGCGCCAGGGGAGGACTGAAGCTTTCTTT. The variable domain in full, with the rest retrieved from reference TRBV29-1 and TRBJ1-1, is SAVISQKPSRDICQRGTSLTIQCQVDSQVTMMFWYRQQPGQSLTLIATANQGSEATYESGFVIDKFPISRPNLTFSTLTVSNMSPEDSSIYLCSVARQGRTEAFFGQGTRLTVV.

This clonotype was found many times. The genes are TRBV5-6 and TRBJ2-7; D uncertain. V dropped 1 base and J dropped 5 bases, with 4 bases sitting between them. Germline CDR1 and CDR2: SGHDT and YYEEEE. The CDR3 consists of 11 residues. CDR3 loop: CASSLNHEQYF. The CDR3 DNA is TGTGCCAGCAGCTTGAATCACGAGCAGTACTTC. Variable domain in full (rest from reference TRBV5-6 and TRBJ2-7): DAGVTQSPTHLIKTRGQQVTLRCSPKSGHDTVSWYQQALGQGPQFIFQYYEEEERQRGNFPDRFSGHQFPNYSSELNVNALLLGDSALYLCASSLNHEQYFGPGTRLTVT.

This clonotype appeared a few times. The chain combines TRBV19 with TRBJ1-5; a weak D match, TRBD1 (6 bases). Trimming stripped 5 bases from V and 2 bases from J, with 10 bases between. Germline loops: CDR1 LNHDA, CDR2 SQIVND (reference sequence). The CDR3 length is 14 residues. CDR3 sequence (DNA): TGTGCCAGTAGTTGGGGGCTGGGCAATCAGCCCCAGCATTTT. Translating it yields CASSWGLGNQPQHF. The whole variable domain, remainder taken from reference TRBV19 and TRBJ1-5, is DGGITQSPKYLFRKEGQNVTLSCEQNLNHDAMYWYRQDPGQGLRLIYYSQIVNDFQKGDIAEGYSVSREKKESFPLTVTSAQKNPTAFYLCASSWGLGNQPQHFGDGTRLSIL.

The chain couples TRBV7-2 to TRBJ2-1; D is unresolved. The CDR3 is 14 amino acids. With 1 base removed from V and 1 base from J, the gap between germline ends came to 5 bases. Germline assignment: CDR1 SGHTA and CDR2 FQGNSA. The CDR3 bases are TGTGCCAGCAGCTTAGACGTTTCCTACAATGAGCAGTTCTTC. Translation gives CASSLDVSYNEQFF.